The present entry profiles one TCR beta chain with its context. The antigen remains unidentified. Germline V gene sequence: CDR1 KGHSH, CDR2 LQKENI. V shed 3 bases and J 6 bases; nucleotides not matched to a gene: 7. The CDR3 length is 14 residues. 13 Jbeta primers and 60 Vbeta primers were used for the PCR. Assay used: immunoSEQ multiplex PCR; TCRdb lists only in-frame clones, some missing. The table records 150,000 or so clones, more than 65% of them present only once. This sample is part of a study of cytomegalovirus exposure and HLA in healthy donors. General study findings and limits: Sequences of the TCR beta chain were said to predict the HLA-A and HLA-B alleles of most subjects accurately. Later on, analysis showed that most CMV-associated TCR beta chains appeared to be HLA-restricted. The majority of TCR sequences were rare, yet some public TCRs appeared in many donors. Highly shared variants forming one cluster were likely a sequencing artifact.

This TCR came from a male donor in good health and CMV-seronegative. The sequencing sample was made of PBMCs. The gene calls are TRBV18 and TRBJ2-7; 8 positions match TRBD2. The CDR3 DNA follows: TGTGCCAGCTCACCTGCGGGGGGAAAGCTCGAGCAGTACTTC. Translation: CASSPAGGKLEQYF.